This T cell receptor (beta chain) emerged from a study of T cell responses to AZD1222 COVID-19 vaccine. Findings of the study overall: Nearly half of spike-specific TCRs reportedly go after variant regions that carry no mutations. Only 5 to 7 AZD1222 recipients were seropositive at baseline. Rises in breadth and depth of Spike-specific TCRs came after two AZD1222 doses.

As concerns this clone: What it recognizes is unknown.

It was second doses at about 4 or about 12 weeks that were pooled. The length of the CDR3 is 19 residues. Germline V gene data show CDR1 as KGHSH and CDR2 as LQKENI. The ends lost 2 bases at V and 6 bases at J; junction bases unmatched: 19. Assay used: immunoSEQ multiplex PCR; TCRdb lists only in-frame clones, some missing. There are fewer than 120,000 clones in the sample; 80% to 90% occur only once, and about 15% lies in the top ten. The clonotype originates from an adult who received the AZD1222 COVID-19 vaccine. This chain uses TRBV18 with TRBJ2-5; 9 bases are shared with TRBD1. The specimen was peripheral blood, collected 28 days after the second AZD1222 dose. The CDR3 region is CASSPYSSSGQGVLKTQYF. CDR3 nucleotides: TGTGCCAGCTCACCATACAGTAGTTCGGGACAGGGTGTTTTGAAGACCCAGTACTTC.